The 25 T cell receptor beta chains below come from one sample, sequenced in a study of blood T cell repertoires in COVID-19. The method was immunoSEQ multiplex PCR; TCRdb's version includes in-frame clones alone and lacks a portion of them. Here the sample spans 240,000 or so clones, about 70% being singletons. Sequenced material: peripheral blood. The receptors were gathered from a woman older than 75 with acute or convalescent COVID-19.

This clone was recorded a few times. This chain connects TRBV5-6 to TRBJ1-2; unclear D gene. Germline assignment: CDR1 SGHDT and CDR2 YYEEEE. The CDR3 has 16 residues. The V end was cut by 3 bases, the J end by 1 base, with 16 bases between. The CDR3 protein is CASSSIFSGSNYGYTF. CDR3 sequence (DNA): TGTGCCAGCAGCTCTATCTTTTCGGGGAGTAACTATGGCTACACCTTC.

This clone was recorded once. V gene TRBV18 combines with J gene TRBJ1-2; maybe TRBD1 (5 bases). V was pared by 2 bases and J by 11 bases, with 15 bases between. This CDR3 has 13 amino acids. Germline V CDR1 and CDR2: KGHSH, LQKENI. CDR3: CASSPSDTRQYTF. CDR3 nucleotides: TGTGCCAGCTCACCATCCGACACGCGACAGTACACCTTC.

The gene calls are TRBV19 and TRBJ1-1, with 9 nucleotides matching TRBD1. Trimming removed 6 bases from V and 3 bases from J; junction bases left unmatched: 11. Germline values: CDR1 LNHDA, CDR2 SQIVND (reference sequence). The CDR3 covers 16 residues. The CDR3 is CASRGVGTGTHTEAFF. CDR3 DNA sequence: TGTGCCAGTAGAGGTGTCGGGACAGGGACACACACTGAAGCTTTCTTT. Complete variable domain (other parts from reference TRBV19 and TRBJ1-1): DGGITQSPKYLFRKEGQNVTLSCEQNLNHDAMYWYRQDPGQGLRLIYYSQIVNDFQKGDIAEGYSVSREKKESFPLTVTSAQKNPTAFYLCASRGVGTGTHTEAFFGQGTRLTVV.

This clone was seen a handful of times. The chain employs TRBV27 and TRBJ1-4; TRBD1 agrees at 8 bases. The CDR3 is 14 residues long. The germline V gene has CDR1 MNHEY and CDR2 SMNVEV (reference sequence). After removal of 3 bases from V and 4 bases from J, the junction contained 1 base not matched to a gene. The CDR3 DNA reads as TGTGCCAGCAGTTTCGGACAGGGTAATGAAAAACTGTTTTTT. Translation: CASSFGQGNEKLFF.

This chain links TRBV7-8 with TRBJ1-5, with 9 bases lining up with TRBD1. Germline V lookup: CDR1 SGHVS, CDR2 FQNEAQ. CDR3 length: 15 amino acids. The V segment lost 2 bases and the J segment 4 bases; nucleotides outside the gene matches: 3. In nucleotides, the CDR3 is TGTGCCAGCAGCTTACCGGGACAGGGAAATCAGCCCCAGCATTTT. Encoded protein: CASSLPGQGNQPQHF.

V usage is TRBV6-5 and J usage is TRBJ2-3, with TRBD1 identical over 9 bases. This CDR3 contains 15 residues. V lost 6 bases and J lost 3; bases outside the gene matches: 7. The germline V gene has CDR1 MNHEY and CDR2 SVGAGI. The CDR3, as DNA: TGTGCCAGCAGACCGGACAGGGGAGATACAGATACGCAGTATTTT. It specifies CASRPDRGDTDTQYF.

This chain joins TRBV18 and TRBJ2-1, with TRBD2 matching over 11 bases. This CDR3 spans 17 amino acids. J lost 3 bases, V lost 1 base, and 5 bases had no gene match. The germline CDR1 and CDR2 sequences are KGHSH and LQKENI. CDR3 nucleotides: TGTGCCAGCTCACCACGAACTAGCGGGAGTTTCTACAATGAGCAGTTCTTC. This gives the protein CASSPRTSGSFYNEQFF.

This chain links TRBV6-5 with TRBJ2-7; 7 bases match TRBD2. Losses at the gene ends were 7 bases for V and 2 bases for J; bases not matched to a gene: 5. The CDR3 totals 13 residues. CDR1 is MNHEY and CDR2 is SVGAGI in the germline V gene. The CDR3 spells CASMGGGPYEQYF. The CDR3 nucleotides are TGTGCCAGCATGGGGGGGGGTCCCTACGAGCAGTACTTC.

The V and J genes are TRBV6-2 or TRBV6-3 and TRBJ2-7; 11 bases match TRBD2. The CDR3 sequence is 21 residues long. Trimming cost V 1 base and J 3 bases; bases outside gene matches: 20. In germline, CDR1 is MNHEY, CDR2 SVGEGT. In DNA form, the CDR3 reads TGTGCCAGCAGTTACTTTTTGGGGGGGACTAGCGGCCCATCGCATTACTACGAGCAGTACTTC. Translated, it gives CASSYFLGGTSGPSHYYEQYF.

The CDR3 sequence: CSVPGEGYGYTF. The CDR3 DNA reads TGCAGCGTCCCGGGGGAGGGATATGGCTACACCTTC. The chain is built from TRBV29-1 and TRBJ1-2, with a tentative D call TRBD1 (5 bases). This CDR3 comprises 12 residues. Trimming removed 6 bases at V and 5 bases at J, with 13 bases between. CDR1 SQVTM and CDR2 ANQGSEA come from the germline V gene.

This clone was observed once. The rearrangement links TRBV2 to TRBJ2-2; TRBD1 might be the D (6 bases). The CDR3 has 14 amino acids. The V end lost 7 bases, the J end lost 2 bases, and 11 bases lay between the germline ends. Looked up from germline, CDR1 is SNHLY and CDR2 is FYNNEI. The DNA of the CDR3 is TGTGCCAGCAAAGGGGACACCAACACCGGGGAGCTGTTTTTT. Amino acids: CASKGDTNTGELFF.

The chain is built from TRBV6-1 and TRBJ2-1; maybe TRBD2 (5 bases). Trimming removed 0 bases from V and 8 bases from J, with 5 bases in between. The CDR3 is made up of 12 amino acids. Looked up from germline, CDR1 is MNHNS and CDR2 is SASEGT. CDR3 in amino acids: CASSEAGDEQFF. DNA of the CDR3: TGTGCCAGCAGTGAAGCCGGGGATGAGCAGTTCTTC.

J is TRBJ2-1 and V is TRBV6-6; TRBD1 aligns across 9 bases. The CDR3 extends over 15 amino acids. In germline, CDR1 is MNHNY, CDR2 SVGAGI (reference sequence). Trimming removed 4 bases from V and 6 bases from J; junction bases left unmatched: 7. This CDR3 is CASSSTGQGSNEQFF. As DNA, the CDR3 is TGTGCCAGCAGTTCGACTGGACAGGGGTCCAATGAGCAGTTCTTC.

Judged by abundance, this clone is large. Other DNA sequences in this specimen translate into the identical CDR3. CDR3 amino acids: CASSPGQGLYGYTF. CDR3 nucleotide sequence: TGTGCCAGCTCACCAGGACAGGGACTCTATGGCTACACCTTC. This chain uses TRBV18 with TRBJ1-2; TRBD1 matches at 8 bases. The V gene's germline CDR1 is KGHSH and CDR2 LQKENI. Trimming at V came to 2 bases and at J to 4 bases, leaving 3 bases not matched to a gene. This CDR3 is built from 14 residues.

The V and J genes are TRBV7-2 and TRBJ1-1, with D unclear. This CDR3 comprises 14 residues. The V end lost 2 bases, the J end lost 5 bases, and 12 bases lay between the germline ends. Germline-derived CDR1 and CDR2 are SGHTA and FQGNSA. CDR3 loop: CASSLWTGTTEAFF. CDR3 sequence (DNA): TGTGCCAGCAGCTTATGGACGGGAACTACTGAAGCTTTCTTT.

The rearrangement joins TRBV18 to TRBJ1-2; 7 bases are a match to TRBD1. The J segment lost 6 bases and the V segment lost 1 base, leaving 11 bases of the junction unmatched. The germline CDR1 and CDR2 sequences are KGHSH and LQKENI. This CDR3 is built from 16 residues. The CDR3 protein is CASSPLGQVEEDGYTF. The DNA of the CDR3 is TGTGCCAGCTCACCACTTGGACAGGTTGAGGAAGATGGCTACACCTTC. The full variable domain, with the rest looked up from reference TRBV18 and TRBJ1-2, is NAGVMQNPRHLVRRRGQEARLRCSPMKGHSHVYWYRQLPEEGLKFMVYLQKENIIDESGMPKERFSAEFPKEGPSILRIQQVVRGDSAAYFCASSPLGQVEEDGYTFGSGTRLTVV.

The CDR3 loop is CASSIGGARGPYYGYTF. CDR3 in DNA: TGTGCCAGTAGTATAGGCGGGGCGAGAGGGCCTTACTATGGCTACACCTTC. This rearrangement joins TRBV19 to TRBJ1-2, with D possibly matching TRBD1 (5 bases). Germline V gene lookup returns CDR1 LNHDA and CDR2 SQIVND (reference sequence). The CDR3 is made up of 17 amino acids. V was shortened by 1 base and J by 3 bases, with 18 bases between the two germline ends.

V usage is TRBV7-2 and J usage is TRBJ2-7; D perhaps matches TRBD1 (6 bases). Germline CDR1 SGHTA, CDR2 FQGNSA. V dropped 5 bases and J dropped 1 base, with 18 bases sitting between them. The CDR3 length is 16 residues. The CDR3 loop reads CASSLIPTTGSYEQYF. CDR3 in DNA: TGTGCCAGCAGCCTAATCCCCACGACAGGATCCTACGAGCAGTACTTC.

The chain uses TRBV9 and TRBJ2-3, with 9 bases identical to TRBD2. V was clipped by 0 bases and J by 0 bases; unmatched bases: 5. The CDR3 runs to 17 residues. The germline gives CDR1 SGDLS, CDR2 YYNGEE. CDR3 residues: CASSVGPLAGSTDTQYF. The CDR3 DNA sequence: TGTGCCAGCAGCGTAGGACCGCTAGCGGGAAGCACAGATACGCAGTATTTT.

The CDR3, as DNA: TGTGCCAGCAGCTTGGCCCCCGGGACAAACGTTTTCACAGATACGCAGTATTTT. Protein product: CASSLAPGTNVFTDTQYF. The J gene is TRBJ2-3, the V gene TRBV5-5; D is possibly TRBD1 (6 bases). Germline CDR1 reads SGHKS; CDR2 reads YYEKEE (reference sequence). Trimming removed 0 bases at V and 2 bases at J, with 19 bases between. The CDR3 runs 18 residues.

This clone was observed a handful of times. J is TRBJ1-4 and V is TRBV4-1, with D uncertain. V shed 3 bases and J shed 6 bases, with 11 bases lying between them. The CDR3 has 14 residues. Germline V gives CDR1 MGHRA, CDR2 YSYEKL. The CDR3 sequence: CASSHLGSDEKLFF. CDR3 nucleotides: TGCGCCAGCAGCCACCTAGGTTCGGATGAAAAACTGTTTTTT.

In nucleotides, the CDR3 is TGTGCCAGCAGTCGACGGAAGACTAGCGGGGGGATAGATACGCAGTATTTT. This translates into CASSRRKTSGGIDTQYF. The chain carries TRBV6-6 and TRBJ2-3; TRBD2 aligns across 13 bases. Germline V gene data show CDR1 as MNHNY and CDR2 as SVGAGI (reference sequence). This CDR3 has 17 residues. V was pared by 5 bases and J by 5 bases, with 10 bases of the junction left unmatched.

This clone was observed a few times. This chain joins TRBV6-5 and TRBJ1-2; weak D call: TRBD1 (5 bases). The CDR3 contains 13 residues. Germline CDR1 reads MNHEY; CDR2 reads SVGAGI. Trimming took off 11 bases at V and 5 bases at J, with 18 bases between the two ends. DNA for the CDR3: TGTGCCTCACGCCCTAGGGGCTTGTATGGCTACACCTTC. This gives the protein CASRPRGLYGYTF.

As for this clone: The sample has other DNA sequences that encode this CDR3 too. The V and J genes are TRBV28 and TRBJ2-2; D is possibly TRBD2 (5 bases). The V end was cut by 3 bases, the J end by 5 bases, with 13 bases between. CDR3 length: 15 residues. Germline CDR1 reads MDHEN; CDR2 reads SYDVKM. The CDR3 region has the DNA TGTGCCAGCAGTTTCGGAGGTTTGGGGACCGGGGAGCTGTTTTTT. Amino acid sequence: CASSFGGLGTGELFF.

The chain employs TRBV10-3 and TRBJ1-3; 8 nucleotides line up with TRBD1. CDR1 and CDR2 (germline): ENHRY, SYGVKD. The length of the CDR3 is 16 residues. V lost 6 bases and J lost 0; bases outside the gene matches: 7. In nucleotides, the CDR3 is TGTGCCATCAGCGCCGGACAGGGCCACTCTGGAAACACCATATATTTT. Protein: CAISAGQGHSGNTIYF.